The 29 T cell receptor beta chains below come from one sample, sequenced in a study of cytomegalovirus exposure and HLA in healthy donors. Generated by immunoSEQ multiplex PCR, the TCRdb table keeps only in-frame clones and is missing some. The sample has about 180,000 clones; about 83% are singletons. Sample: PBMCs. The receptors were gathered from a woman aged 25 to 39 in good health and CMV-seronegative.

The V gene is TRBV10-3, the J gene TRBJ1-2, with a possible D match to TRBD1 (5 bases). Per the germline V gene, CDR1 is ENHRY and CDR2 is SYGVKD. The CDR3 length is 13 residues. The V end was cut by 6 bases, the J end by 4 bases, with 12 bases between. The CDR3 DNA reads as TGTGCCATCAGAAGCAGGGAGGCCTATGGCTACACCTTC. Encoded protein: CAIRSREAYGYTF.

The chain is built from TRBV9 and TRBJ2-2, with a possible D match to TRBD1 (6 bases). V shed 2 bases and J shed 8 bases, with 13 bases lying between them. The germline V gene encodes CDR1 SGDLS and CDR2 YYNGEE. The CDR3 has 14 residues. The CDR3 sequence: CASSVRATGGELFF. DNA of the CDR3: TGTGCCAGCAGCGTTCGGGCAACAGGGGGGGAGCTGTTTTTT.

This clone was detected only once. The chain employs TRBV4-1 and TRBJ2-3; TRBD1 matches at 10 bases. The CDR3 has 14 amino acids. The V gene's germline CDR1 is MGHRA and CDR2 YSYEKL. Trimming took 1 base from V and 6 from J; bases not matched to a gene: 1. The CDR3 sequence is CASSQGTGGDTQYF. CDR3 DNA sequence: TGCGCCAGCAGCCAAGGGACAGGGGGGGATACGCAGTATTTT.

V is TRBV2 and J is TRBJ2-1; TRBD2 matches 10 bases. This CDR3 region has 16 residues. Germline V gene lookup returns CDR1 SNHLY and CDR2 FYNNEI. The trim removed 2 bases at V and 6 bases at J, leaving 7 bases unmatched. CDR3 protein: CASSERELAGVNEQFF. Written as DNA, the CDR3 is TGTGCCAGCAGTGAAAGGGAGCTAGCGGGGGTCAATGAGCAGTTCTTC.

The V and J genes are TRBV9 and TRBJ1-2, with D tentatively TRBD1 (5 bases). CDR1 and CDR2 from the germline V gene are SGDLS and YYNGEE. The CDR3 is 15 residues long. V gave up 4 bases and J gave up 8 bases, with 21 bases separating them. CDR3 coding DNA: TGTGCCAGCAGCCTCCACGGGGGGATAGTAACAGGCTACACCTTC. Translation: CASSLHGGIVTGYTF.

This chain joins TRBV4-1 and TRBJ1-6, with D unclear. Germline V CDR1 and CDR2: MGHRA, YSYEKL. CDR3 length: 16 residues. With 7 bases removed from V and 9 bases from J, the gap between germline ends came to 22 bases. The CDR3 reads CASTPSPGVIGSPLHF. DNA for the CDR3: TGCGCCAGCACCCCATCCCCGGGAGTTATAGGTTCACCCCTCCACTTT.

The chain employs TRBV6-1 and TRBJ1-1, with 11 bases fitting TRBD1. V gave up 0 bases and J gave up 7 bases; unmatched junction bases: 7. The CDR3 is 16 residues long. Per germline, CDR1 MNHNS and CDR2 SASEGT. CDR3 nucleotide sequence: TGTGCCAGCAGTGAAGCTTCAGGGACAGGGGGGGGTGAAGCTTTCTTT. It is translated as CASSEASGTGGGEAFF.

CDR3 DNA: TGTGCCAGCAGCTTAAGTGGAGGACGGGTTGAAAAACTGTTTTTT. It encodes CASSLSGGRVEKLFF. The rearrangement joins TRBV7-2 to TRBJ1-4; D unclear. Trimming pared 2 bases from V and 7 bases from J, leaving 14 bases between. This CDR3 is built from 15 residues. The V gene's germline CDR1 is SGHTA and CDR2 FQGNSA.

This clone was counted between two and nine times. The chain recombines TRBV5-6 with TRBJ1-2; possibly TRBD1 for D (6 bases). Germline-derived CDR1 and CDR2 are SGHDT and YYEEEE. V dropped 1 base and J dropped 5 bases, with 18 bases sitting between them. The CDR3 runs 16 residues. The CDR3 loop is CASSLRRAGALYGYTF. CDR3 in DNA: TGTGCCAGCAGCTTGCGAAGGGCAGGGGCCCTTTATGGCTACACCTTC. Filled out from reference TRBV5-6 and TRBJ1-2, the complete variable domain reads DAGVTQSPTHLIKTRGQQVTLRCSPKSGHDTVSWYQQALGQGPQFIFQYYEEEERQRGNFPDRFSGHQFPNYSSELNVNALLLGDSALYLCASSLRRAGALYGYTFGSGTRLTVV.

The chain is built from TRBV7-8 and TRBJ1-1, with TRBD1 matching over 8 bases. V lost 2 bases and J lost 4; bases outside the gene matches: 9. CDR1 and CDR2 from the germline V gene are SGHVS and FQNEAQ. The CDR3 is 16 amino acids. In DNA, the CDR3 is TGTGCCAGCAGCTTAAAGGACAGGGAGGGATTCACTGAAGCTTTCTTT. This gives the protein CASSLKDREGFTEAFF.

The gene calls are TRBV13 and TRBJ2-7, with 7 bases aligning to TRBD1. The germline V gene encodes CDR1 PRHDT and CDR2 FYEKMQ (reference sequence). There are 12 residues in the CDR3. With 3 bases clipped from V and 5 bases from J, the junction kept 1 base outside the gene matches. The CDR3 loop is CASSFTGDEQYF. The CDR3 nucleotides are TGTGCCAGCAGCTTTACAGGGGACGAGCAGTACTTC.

The V gene is TRBV6-6, the J gene TRBJ1-2; D is perhaps TRBD1 (5 bases). This CDR3 has 16 amino acids. The germline V and J ends were trimmed by 8 bases and 1 base, with 20 bases remaining between them. In germline, CDR1 is MNHNY, CDR2 SVGAGI (reference sequence). CDR3: CASGRGLGGDNYGYTF. The CDR3 bases are TGTGCCAGCGGGAGGGGACTTGGGGGGGATAACTATGGCTACACCTTC.

In nucleotides, the CDR3 is TGTGCCAGCAGTGCTGGTGAAGCTAGCGATGGCTACACCTTC. Protein: CASSAGEASDGYTF. The rearrangement joins TRBV6-1 to TRBJ1-2, with D unresolved. The CDR3 spans 14 residues. With 4 bases removed from V and 6 bases from J, the gap between germline ends came to 15 bases. Germline lookup yields CDR1 MNHNS and CDR2 SASEGT.

This rearrangement joins TRBV5-4 to TRBJ2-5, with 7 positions matching TRBD2. Unmatched junction bases numbered 3, after V lost 1 base and J lost 3 bases. This CDR3 has 14 residues. Germline-derived CDR1 and CDR2 are SGHNT and YYREEE (reference sequence). CDR3 sequence reads: CASSLRAGEETQYF. The CDR3 DNA sequence: TGTGCCAGCAGCTTGAGGGCGGGGGAAGAGACCCAGTACTTC.

The chain is built from TRBV5-6 and TRBJ1-1; a possible D gene is TRBD1 (5 bases). The CDR3 runs 15 residues. Germline CDR1 SGHDT, CDR2 YYEEEE. V was shortened by 3 bases and J by 1 base, with 13 bases between the two germline ends. The CDR3 region is CASSYVDRQNTEAFF. The CDR3 DNA reads as TGTGCCAGCAGCTACGTCGACAGACAGAACACTGAAGCTTTCTTT.

This chain joins TRBV6-5 and TRBJ1-2; possibly TRBD1 for D (5 bases). V was cut by 0 bases and J by 5 bases, with 10 bases left in between. The CDR3 totals 14 residues. Germline assignment: CDR1 MNHEY and CDR2 SVGAGI. CDR3 amino acids: CASSYSWRGYGYTF. As DNA, the CDR3 is TGTGCCAGCAGTTACTCGTGGAGGGGTTATGGCTACACCTTC.

V usage is TRBV15 and J usage is TRBJ1-4; possibly TRBD1 for D (5 bases). The CDR3 length is 14 residues. Trimming removed 4 bases from V and 8 bases from J, with 14 bases in between. Germline CDR1 and CDR2: LNHNV and YYDKDF (reference sequence). The CDR3 is CATSIKRGFEKLFF. In nucleotides, the CDR3 is TGTGCCACCAGCATTAAAAGGGGTTTCGAAAAACTGTTTTTT. Full variable domain (rest looked up from reference TRBV15 and TRBJ1-4): DAMVIQNPRYQVTQFGKPVTLSCSQTLNHNVMYWYQQKSSQAPKLLFHYYDKDFNNEADTPDNFQSRRPNTSFCFLDIRSPGLGDTAMYLCATSIKRGFEKLFFGSGTQLSVL.

The chain employs TRBV6-1 and TRBJ1-2; D gene unclear. Germline CDR1 is MNHNS and CDR2 is SASEGT. With 5 bases removed from V and 0 bases from J, the gap between germline ends came to 7 bases. There are 13 residues in the CDR3. For the CDR3, the DNA is TGTGCCAGCAGTAATACAGCTAACTATGGCTACACCTTC. Translated: CASSNTANYGYTF.

The rearrangement links TRBV15 to TRBJ1-3; tentative D call: TRBD1 (6 bases). Germline loops: CDR1 LNHNV, CDR2 YYDKDF (reference sequence). With 9 bases removed from V and 0 bases from J, the gap between germline ends came to 15 bases. The CDR3 runs 15 residues. The CDR3 loop is CATRKTGLSGNTIYF. CDR3 nucleotide sequence: TGTGCCACGAGGAAGACAGGCCTCTCTGGAAACACCATATATTTT. The full variable domain, its missing parts supplied by reference TRBV15 and TRBJ1-3, is DAMVIQNPRYQVTQFGKPVTLSCSQTLNHNVMYWYQQKSSQAPKLLFHYYDKDFNNEADTPDNFQSRRPNTSFCFLDIRSPGLGDTAMYLCATRKTGLSGNTIYFGEGSWLTVV.

This clone was observed a few times. This CDR3 is CASSLWDRGNEKLFF. The CDR3 bases are TGCGCCAGCAGCCTATGGGACAGGGGTAACGAAAAACTGTTTTTT. V usage is TRBV4-3 and J usage is TRBJ1-4; TRBD1 matches at 10 bases. The CDR3 contains 15 residues. Per germline, CDR1 LGHNA and CDR2 YSLEER. V lost 4 bases to trimming and J lost 8 bases; unmatched junction nucleotides: 7.

This clone is a singleton in its sample. The chain has TRBV19 and TRBJ2-7; TRBD1 is a possible D gene (6 bases). Trimming stripped 9 bases from V and 2 bases from J, with 14 bases between. The CDR3 has 13 residues. CDR1 LNHDA and CDR2 SQIVND come from the germline V gene (reference sequence). The CDR3 reads CASSQGPTYEQYF. The DNA for the CDR3 is TGTGCCAGCTCACAGGGACCAACCTACGAGCAGTACTTC.

The chain joins TRBV18 to TRBJ2-5; perhaps TRBD1 as D (5 bases). The germline CDR1 and CDR2 sequences are KGHSH and LQKENI. The CDR3 sequence is 14 residues long. Trimming removed 0 bases at V and 5 bases at J, with 10 bases between. CDR3 DNA sequence: TGTGCCAGCTCACCACCGTGGGGCAGGGAGACCCAGTACTTC. Protein sequence: CASSPPWGRETQYF.

The chain joins TRBV18 to TRBJ1-1; TRBD1 is a possible D gene (5 bases). V shed 5 bases and J shed 2 bases, with 12 bases lying between them. Germline CDR1 is KGHSH and CDR2 is LQKENI. This CDR3 has 14 amino acids. The CDR3 DNA follows: TGTGCCAGCTCAGCGGGACTGAGTAACACTGAAGCTTTCTTT. Amino acids: CASSAGLSNTEAFF.

V is TRBV14 and J is TRBJ2-5, with 8 bases fitting TRBD2. The V and J ends lost 2 bases and 5 bases, in that order; junction bases with no gene match: 7. From germline, CDR1 is SGHDN and CDR2 FVKESK. The CDR3 consists of 15 residues. CDR3 sequence (DNA): TGTGCCAGCAGCCAATATCGGGGGGGGGCTGAGACCCAGTACTTC. Protein product: CASSQYRGGAETQYF.

This clone was found a few times. The chain combines TRBV2 with TRBJ2-5; 10 bases align to TRBD1. V gave up 7 bases and J gave up 5 bases; unmatched junction bases: 4. The CDR3 length is 13 residues. CDR1 is SNHLY and CDR2 is FYNNEI in the germline V gene. CDR3 coding DNA: TGTGCCAGCATCCTGACAGGGGGCGAGACCCAGTACTTC. This gives the protein CASILTGGETQYF. Based on the CDR3 plus reference TRBV2 and TRBJ2-5, the full variable domain is EPEVTQTPSHQVTQMGQEVILRCVPISNHLYFYWYRQILGQKVEFLVSFYNNEISEKSEIFDDQFSVERPDGSNFTLKIRSTKLEDSAMYFCASILTGGETQYFGPGTRLLVL.

This clone was seen more than once but under ten times. The CDR3 DNA is TGTGCCAGCAGCTTGTTGGCAGACTATAATTCACCCCTCCACTTT. It encodes CASSLLADYNSPLHF. V and J are TRBV5-4 and TRBJ1-6; D not certain. Germline V gives CDR1 SGHNT, CDR2 YYREEE (reference sequence). There are 15 residues in the CDR3. The ends were cut back, 1 base at V and 3 bases at J, with 8 bases in the middle.

The CDR3: CASSVVRGLYNEQFF. In nucleotides, the CDR3 is TGTGCCAGCAGTGTGGTCAGGGGGCTCTACAATGAGCAGTTCTTC. This chain uses TRBV6-1 with TRBJ2-1; TRBD1 agrees at 8 bases. This CDR3 spans 15 amino acids. Germline V gene sequence: CDR1 MNHNS, CDR2 SASEGT. The V and J ends lost 4 bases and 3 bases, in that order; junction bases with no gene match: 5.

The V call is TRBV10-3, the J call TRBJ1-1; no clear D gene. Trimming stripped 4 bases from V and 0 bases from J, with 9 bases between. The CDR3 contains 14 residues. Germline V CDR1 and CDR2: ENHRY, SYGVKD. Here the CDR3 reads CAISGAAMNTEAFF. In DNA form, the CDR3 reads TGTGCCATCAGTGGGGCAGCTATGAACACTGAAGCTTTCTTT.

The CDR3 sequence: CASSESGGLSNQPQHF. The DNA for the CDR3 is TGTGCCAGCAGTGAAAGTGGTGGACTTAGCAATCAGCCCCAGCATTTT. The chain has TRBV6-1 and TRBJ1-5; unclear D gene. The germline gives CDR1 MNHNS, CDR2 SASEGT. The CDR3 sequence is 16 residues long. With 2 bases removed from V and 0 bases from J, the gap between germline ends came to 11 bases.